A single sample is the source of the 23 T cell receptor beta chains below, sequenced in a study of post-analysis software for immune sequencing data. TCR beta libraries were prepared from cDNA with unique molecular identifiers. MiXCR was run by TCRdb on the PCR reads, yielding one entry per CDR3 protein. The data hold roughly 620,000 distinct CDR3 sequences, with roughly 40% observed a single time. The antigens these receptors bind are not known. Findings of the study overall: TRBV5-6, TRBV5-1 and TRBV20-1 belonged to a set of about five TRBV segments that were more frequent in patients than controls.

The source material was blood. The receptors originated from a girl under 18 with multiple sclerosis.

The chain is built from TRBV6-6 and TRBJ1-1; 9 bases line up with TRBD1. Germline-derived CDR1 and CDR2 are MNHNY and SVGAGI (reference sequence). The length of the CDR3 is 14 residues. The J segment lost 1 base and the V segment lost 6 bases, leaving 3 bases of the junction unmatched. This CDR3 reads CASSTTGGNTEAFF. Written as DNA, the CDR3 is TGTGCCAGCAGCACGACAGGGGGGAACACTGAAGCTTTCTTT.

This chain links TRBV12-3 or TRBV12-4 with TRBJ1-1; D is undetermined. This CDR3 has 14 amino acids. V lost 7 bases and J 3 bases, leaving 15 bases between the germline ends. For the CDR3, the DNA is TGTGCCAGCACTCCTTATGGCAGCTACACTGAAGCTTTCTTT. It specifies CASTPYGSYTEAFF.

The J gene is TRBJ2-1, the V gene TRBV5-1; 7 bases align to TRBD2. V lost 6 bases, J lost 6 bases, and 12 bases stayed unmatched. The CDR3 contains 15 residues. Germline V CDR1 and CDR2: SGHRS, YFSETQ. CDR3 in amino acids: CASTGVAGEANEQFF. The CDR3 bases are TGCGCCAGCACCGGGGTCGCGGGGGAAGCCAATGAGCAGTTCTTC.

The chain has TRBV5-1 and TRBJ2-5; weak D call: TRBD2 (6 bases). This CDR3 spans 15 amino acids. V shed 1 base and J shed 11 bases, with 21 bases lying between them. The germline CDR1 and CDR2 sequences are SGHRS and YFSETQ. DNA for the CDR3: TGCGCCAGCAGCTTGAGACTAGGAGAGGGTGATGAGCAGTACTTC. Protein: CASSLRLGEGDEQYF.

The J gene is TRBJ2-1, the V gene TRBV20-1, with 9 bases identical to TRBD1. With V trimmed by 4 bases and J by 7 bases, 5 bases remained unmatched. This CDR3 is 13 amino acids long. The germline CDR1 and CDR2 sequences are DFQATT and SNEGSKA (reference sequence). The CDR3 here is CSATGQGVNEQFF. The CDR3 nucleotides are TGCAGTGCTACGGGACAGGGAGTAAATGAGCAGTTCTTC.

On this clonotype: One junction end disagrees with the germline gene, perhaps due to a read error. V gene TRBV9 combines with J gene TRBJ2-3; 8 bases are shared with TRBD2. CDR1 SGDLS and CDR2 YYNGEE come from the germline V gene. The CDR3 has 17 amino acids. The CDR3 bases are TGTGCCAGCAGCGTAGGTCCCGGGGGGGCCTCTGGAGATACACAGTATTTT. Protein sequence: CASSVGPGGASGDTQYF.

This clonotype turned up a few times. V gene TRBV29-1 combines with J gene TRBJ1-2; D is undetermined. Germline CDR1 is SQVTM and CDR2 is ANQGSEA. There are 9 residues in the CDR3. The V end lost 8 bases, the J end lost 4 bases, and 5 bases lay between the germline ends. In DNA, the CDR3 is TGCAGCTGGAGCTATGGCTACACCTTC. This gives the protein CSWSYGYTF.

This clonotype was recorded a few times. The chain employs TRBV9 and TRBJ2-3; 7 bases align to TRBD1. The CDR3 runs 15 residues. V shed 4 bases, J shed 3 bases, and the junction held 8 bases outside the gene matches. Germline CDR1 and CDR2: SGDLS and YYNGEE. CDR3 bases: TGTGCCAGCAGCCCTCGACAGGGATCGACAGATACGCAGTATTTT. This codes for CASSPRQGSTDTQYF.

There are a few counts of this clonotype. The CDR3, as DNA: TGCGCCAGCAGCCACAATCTAGGGGCAAGCTATGGCTACACCTTC. This translates into CASSHNLGASYGYTF. This chain connects TRBV4-1 to TRBJ1-2; maybe TRBD1 (5 bases). V was shortened by 3 bases and J by 4 bases, with 15 bases between the two germline ends. CDR3 size: 15 residues. Germline V gives CDR1 MGHRA, CDR2 YSYEKL.

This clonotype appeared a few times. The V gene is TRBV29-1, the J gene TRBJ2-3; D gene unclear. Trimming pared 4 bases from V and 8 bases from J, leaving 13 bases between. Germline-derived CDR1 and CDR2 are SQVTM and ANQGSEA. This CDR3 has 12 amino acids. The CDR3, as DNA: TGCAGCGTTGGCGGTTTGGAGTTTACGCAGTATTTT. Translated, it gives CSVGGLEFTQYF.

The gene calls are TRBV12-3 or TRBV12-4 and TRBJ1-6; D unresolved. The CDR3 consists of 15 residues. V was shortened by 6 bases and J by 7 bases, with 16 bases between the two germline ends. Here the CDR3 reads CASRLTRGRNSPLHF. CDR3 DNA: TGTGCCAGCAGGCTAACCCGGGGAAGGAATTCACCCCTCCACTTT.

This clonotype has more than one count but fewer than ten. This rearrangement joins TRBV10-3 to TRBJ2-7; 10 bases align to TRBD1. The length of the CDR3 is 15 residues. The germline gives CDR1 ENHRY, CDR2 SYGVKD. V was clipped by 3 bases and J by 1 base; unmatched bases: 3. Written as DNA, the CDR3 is TGTGCCATCAGTGACCCGGGACAGGGGTCCTACGAGCAGTACTTC. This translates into CAISDPGQGSYEQYF.

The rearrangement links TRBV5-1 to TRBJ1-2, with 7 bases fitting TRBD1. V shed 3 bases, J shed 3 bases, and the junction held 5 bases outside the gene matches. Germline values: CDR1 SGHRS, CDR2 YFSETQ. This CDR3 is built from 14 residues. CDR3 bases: TGCGCCAGCAGCTCAGACAGGGTGGACTATGGCTACACCTTC. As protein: CASSSDRVDYGYTF.

CDR3 coding DNA: TGCGCCAGCAGCCAAGATAGGCCGGGCCTGGAGACCCAGTACTTC. This sequence encodes CASSQDRPGLETQYF. The V gene is TRBV4-1, the J gene TRBJ2-5; D not resolved. The CDR3 covers 15 residues. The germline V gene has CDR1 MGHRA and CDR2 YSYEKL. Trimming shortened V by 0 bases and J by 5 bases, and 13 bases separated the two germline ends.

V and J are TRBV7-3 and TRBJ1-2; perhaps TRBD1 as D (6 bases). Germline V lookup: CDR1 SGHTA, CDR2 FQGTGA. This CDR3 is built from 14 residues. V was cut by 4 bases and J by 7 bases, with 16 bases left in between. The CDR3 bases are TGTGCCAGCAGCTACAACTCACAGGGTGCTGGCTACACCTTC. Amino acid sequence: CASSYNSQGAGYTF. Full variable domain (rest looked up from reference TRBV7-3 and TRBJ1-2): GAGVSQTPSNKVTEKGKYVELRCDPISGHTALYWYRQSLGQGPEFLIYFQGTGAADDSGLPNDRFFAVRPEGSVSTLKIQRTERGDSAVYLCASSYNSQGAGYTFGSGTRLTVV.

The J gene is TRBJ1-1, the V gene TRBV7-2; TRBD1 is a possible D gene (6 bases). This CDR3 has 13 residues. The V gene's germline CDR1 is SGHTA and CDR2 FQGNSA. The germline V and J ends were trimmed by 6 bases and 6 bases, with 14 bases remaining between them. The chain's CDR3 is CASRGGALSEAFF. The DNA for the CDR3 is TGTGCCAGCAGGGGGGGGGCTCTATCTGAAGCTTTCTTT.

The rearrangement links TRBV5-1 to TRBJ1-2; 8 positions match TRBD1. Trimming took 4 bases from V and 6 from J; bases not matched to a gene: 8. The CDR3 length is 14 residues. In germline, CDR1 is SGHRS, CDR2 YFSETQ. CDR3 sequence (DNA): TGCGCCAGCAGCCCGGGACAGGACACTCATGGCTACACCTTC. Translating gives CASSPGQDTHGYTF.

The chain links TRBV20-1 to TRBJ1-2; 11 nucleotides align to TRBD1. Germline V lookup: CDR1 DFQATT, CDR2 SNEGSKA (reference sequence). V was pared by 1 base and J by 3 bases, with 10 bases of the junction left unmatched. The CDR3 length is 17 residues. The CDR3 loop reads CSARVEPGQGGDYGYTF. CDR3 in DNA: TGCAGTGCTAGAGTTGAACCGGGACAGGGGGGGGACTATGGCTACACCTTC.

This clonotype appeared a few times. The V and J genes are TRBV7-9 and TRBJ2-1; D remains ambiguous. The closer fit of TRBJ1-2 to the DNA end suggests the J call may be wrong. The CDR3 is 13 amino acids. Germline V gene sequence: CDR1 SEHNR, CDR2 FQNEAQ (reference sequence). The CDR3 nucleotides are TGTGCCAGCAGCTCTTACCAAGTCTATGGCTACACCTTC. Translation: CASSSYQVYGYTF.

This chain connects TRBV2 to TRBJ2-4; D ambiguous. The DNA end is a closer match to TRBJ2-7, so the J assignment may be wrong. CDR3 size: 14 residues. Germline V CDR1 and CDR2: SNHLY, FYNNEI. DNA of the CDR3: TGTGCCAGCAGTGAAGATTTCAGCTCCTACGAGCAGTACTTC. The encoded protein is CASSEDFSSYEQYF.

In DNA form, the CDR3 reads TGCGCCAGCAGCTTGGAGTTGGCGGGAGGGTACAATGAGCAGTTCTTC. Translation gives CASSLELAGGYNEQFF. The chain has TRBV5-1 and TRBJ2-1; 9 positions match TRBD2. The CDR3 is made up of 16 amino acids. Germline V gene lookup returns CDR1 SGHRS and CDR2 YFSETQ. V shed 0 bases and J 4 bases; nucleotides not matched to a gene: 5. Filled out from reference TRBV5-1 and TRBJ2-1, the complete variable domain reads KAGVTQTPRYLIKTRGQQVTLSCSPISGHRSVSWYQQTPGQGLQFLFEYFSETQRNKGNFPGRFSGRQFSNSRSEMNVSTLELGDSALYLCASSLELAGGYNEQFFGPGTRLTVL.

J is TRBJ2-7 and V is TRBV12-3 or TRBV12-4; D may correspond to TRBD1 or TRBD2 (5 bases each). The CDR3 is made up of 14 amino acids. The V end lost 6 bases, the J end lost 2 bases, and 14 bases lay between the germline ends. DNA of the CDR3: TGTGCCAGCAGCCCGTCCAGGGACGCCTACGAGCAGTACTTC. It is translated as CASSPSRDAYEQYF.

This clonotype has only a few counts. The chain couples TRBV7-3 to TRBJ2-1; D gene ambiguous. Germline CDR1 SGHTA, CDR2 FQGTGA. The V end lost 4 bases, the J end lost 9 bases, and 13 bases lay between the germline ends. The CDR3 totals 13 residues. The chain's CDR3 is CASSSLKTGEQFF. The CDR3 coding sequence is TGTGCCAGCAGCTCACTGAAAACGGGTGAGCAGTTCTTC.